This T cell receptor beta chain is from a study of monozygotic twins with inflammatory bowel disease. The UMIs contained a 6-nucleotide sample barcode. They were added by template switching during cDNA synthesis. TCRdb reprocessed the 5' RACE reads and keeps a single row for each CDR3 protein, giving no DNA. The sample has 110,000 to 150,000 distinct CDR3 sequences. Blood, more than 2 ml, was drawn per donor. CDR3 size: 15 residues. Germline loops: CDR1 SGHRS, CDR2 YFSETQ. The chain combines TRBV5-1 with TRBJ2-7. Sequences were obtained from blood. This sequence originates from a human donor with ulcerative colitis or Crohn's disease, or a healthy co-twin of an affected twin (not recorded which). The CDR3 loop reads CASSLMTVDAGEQYF.